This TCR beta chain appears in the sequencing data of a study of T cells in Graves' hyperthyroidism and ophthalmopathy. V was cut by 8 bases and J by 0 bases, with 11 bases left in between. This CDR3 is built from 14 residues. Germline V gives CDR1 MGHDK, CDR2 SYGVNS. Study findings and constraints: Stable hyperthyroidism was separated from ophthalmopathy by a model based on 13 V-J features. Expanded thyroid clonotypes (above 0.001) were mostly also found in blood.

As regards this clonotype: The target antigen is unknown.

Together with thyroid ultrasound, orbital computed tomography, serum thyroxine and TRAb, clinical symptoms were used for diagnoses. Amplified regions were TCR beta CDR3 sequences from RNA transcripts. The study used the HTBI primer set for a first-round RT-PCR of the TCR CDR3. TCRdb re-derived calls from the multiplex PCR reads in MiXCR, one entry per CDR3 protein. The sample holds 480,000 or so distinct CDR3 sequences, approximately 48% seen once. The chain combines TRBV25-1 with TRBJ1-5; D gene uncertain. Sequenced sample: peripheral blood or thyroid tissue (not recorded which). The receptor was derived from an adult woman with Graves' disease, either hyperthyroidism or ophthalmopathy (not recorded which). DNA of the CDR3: TGTGCCAGCTCACATACAGATAGCAATCAGCCCCAGCATTTT. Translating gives CASSHTDSNQPQHF.